This T cell receptor beta chain was retrieved from a study of blood T cell repertoires in COVID-19. Across the study: Samples came from the United States, Italy and Spain, spanning acute and convalescent COVID-19. PBMCs, B-cell-depleted T cells, or T cells were the source of the cDNA or gDNA that made up the material.

The CDR3 runs 14 residues. Looked up from germline, CDR1 is SGDLS and CDR2 is YYNGEE. V lost 3 bases to trimming and J lost 4 bases; unmatched junction nucleotides: 3. In the original processing: Reference gene primer amplification yielded estimated nucleated cell counts. TCRdb keeps only in-frame clones here, not all; method: immunoSEQ multiplex PCR. V, J and clone size are those of that table, while D and trimming were read from the DNA. This sample yields around 130,000 clones, of which approximately 81% are seen a single time; 3% to 5% belongs to the top ten. The rearrangement uses TRBV9 and TRBJ2-3; TRBD1 agrees at 9 bases. This clonotype was obtained from a man in his fifties or sixties with acute or convalescent COVID-19. Sequences were obtained from peripheral blood. Here the CDR3 reads CASSAGTGPDTQYF. CDR3 sequence (DNA): TGTGCCAGCAGCGCAGGGACAGGGCCAGATACGCAGTATTTT.